This T cell receptor (beta chain) was captured by sequencing in a study of blood T cells in healthy people across ages. The CDR3 runs to 16 residues. Germline-derived CDR1 and CDR2 are MGHRA and YSYEKL. V dropped 0 bases and J dropped 7 bases, with 16 bases sitting between them. A J-beta primer mix and a sample-barcoded 5' primer were used in a second PCR of roughly 6 to 11 cycles. MiXCR, run by TCRdb on the 5' RACE reads, gives a single entry per CDR3 protein. The sample includes over a million distinct CDR3 sequences, 45% of them seen just once. This clonotype was counted only a few times. The TCR sequence derives from a woman aged 60-70 years in good health. V gene TRBV4-1 combines with J gene TRBJ2-1; D possibly corresponds to TRBD1 (6 bases). Sequenced material: blood. The CDR3 here is CASSQDTANRVNEQFF. DNA for the CDR3: TGCGCCAGCAGCCAAGATACCGCAAACAGGGTAAATGAGCAGTTCTTC.